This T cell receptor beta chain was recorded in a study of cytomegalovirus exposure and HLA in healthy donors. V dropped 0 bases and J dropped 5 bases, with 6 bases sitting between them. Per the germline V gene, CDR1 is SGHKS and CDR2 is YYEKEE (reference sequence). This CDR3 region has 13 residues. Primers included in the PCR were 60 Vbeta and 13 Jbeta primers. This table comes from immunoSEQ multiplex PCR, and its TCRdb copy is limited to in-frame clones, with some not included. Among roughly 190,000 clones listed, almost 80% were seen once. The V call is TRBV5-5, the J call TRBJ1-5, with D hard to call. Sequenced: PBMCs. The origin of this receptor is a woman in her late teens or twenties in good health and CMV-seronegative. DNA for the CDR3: TGTGCCAGCAGCTTGGCGAGGGATCAGCCCCAGCATTTT. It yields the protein CASSLARDQPQHF.